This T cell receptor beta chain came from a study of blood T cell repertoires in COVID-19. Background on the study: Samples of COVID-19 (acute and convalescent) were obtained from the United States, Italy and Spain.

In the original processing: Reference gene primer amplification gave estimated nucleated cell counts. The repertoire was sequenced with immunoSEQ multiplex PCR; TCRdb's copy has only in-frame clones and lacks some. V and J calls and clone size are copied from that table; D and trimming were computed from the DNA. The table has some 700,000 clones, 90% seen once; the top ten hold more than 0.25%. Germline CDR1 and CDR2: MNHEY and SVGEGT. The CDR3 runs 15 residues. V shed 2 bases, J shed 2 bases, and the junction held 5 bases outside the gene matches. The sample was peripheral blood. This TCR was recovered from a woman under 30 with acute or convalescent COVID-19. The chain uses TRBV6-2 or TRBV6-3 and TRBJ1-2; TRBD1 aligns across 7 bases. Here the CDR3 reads CASSYGDSPNYGYTF. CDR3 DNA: TGTGCCAGCAGTTACGGGGACAGCCCAAACTATGGCTACACCTTC.